The rows below give T cell receptor beta chains drawn from one sample of a study of blood T cell repertoires in COVID-19. TCRdb keeps only in-frame clones here, not all; method: immunoSEQ multiplex PCR. The sample holds approximately 240,000 clones, about 83% seen once. Specimen: peripheral blood. Receptor source: a human donor in a cohort sampled during active COVID-19. The CDR3 runs from the conserved cysteine through the conserved F or W. The D gene is left open where the match is weak. Expanded clones get a size class; other rows say once, few or many, or leave the size out.

abundance | len | j_gene | d_gene | v_gene | CDR3nt | CDR3aa
. | 16 | TRBJ2-1 | TRBD2 | TRBV9 | TGTGCCAGCAGCGTAGTGGCGGGGGGCTCCTACAATGAGCAGTTCTTC | CASSVVAGGSYNEQFF
. | 16 | TRBJ2-3 | . | TRBV2 | TGTGCCAGCAGTGAATTGGGGGGGCCTAGCACAGATACGCAGTATTTT | CASSELGGPSTDTQYF
. | 13 | TRBJ1-4 | . | TRBV11-2 | TGTGCCAGCAGCTTAGCCCAGACAGGCGGTAAATCATGG | CASSLAQTGGKSW
many | 13 | TRBJ2-2 | . | TRBV7-2 | TGTGCCAGCAGCTACCTTACAACCGGGGAGCTGTTTTTT | CASSYLTTGELFF
. | 12 | TRBJ2-7 | . | TRBV30 | TGTGCCTGGACCCAAAGGGGTCTAAGGCAGTACTTC | CAWTQRGLRQYF
. | 16 | TRBJ2-5 | . | TRBV19 | TGTGCCAGTAGTATGGGACAGAGGGGAGGACAAGAGACCCAGTACTTC | CASSMGQRGGQETQYF
. | 13 | TRBJ1-1 | . | TRBV5-6 | TGTGCCAGCAGCCTACGATCGGGGACTGAAGCTTTCTTT | CASSLRSGTEAFF
. | 13 | TRBJ2-3 | . | TRBV12-3/TRBV12-4 | TGTGCCAGCAGGGAGGCGTCGTCAGATACGCAGTATTTT | CASREASSDTQYF
. | 16 | TRBJ1-3 | TRBD1 | TRBV9 | TGTGCCAGCAGCGTAGAAGGGGGCAGCTCTGGAAACACCATATATTTT | CASSVEGGSSGNTIYF
. | 14 | TRBJ2-3 | . | TRBV7-9 | TGTGCCAGCAGCTTAGGCCTAGCCACAGATACGCAGTATTTT | CASSLGLATDTQYF
. | 16 | TRBJ1-1 | TRBD1 | TRBV5-6 | TGTGCCAGCAGCCCGGCGGGACAGGCCTACTACACTGAAGCTTTCTTT | CASSPAGQAYYTEAFF
. | 15 | TRBJ2-1 | TRBD2 | TRBV24-1 | TGTGCCACCAGCGAGACTAGCGGGAAAGGAAATGAGCAGTTCTTC | CATSETSGKGNEQFF
. | 18 | TRBJ2-7 | . | TRBV4-1 | TGCGCCAGCAGCCAAGTCAACGCCCTGACAGTCCGGTCGTCCGAGCAGTACTTC | CASSQVNALTVRSSEQYF
. | 17 | TRBJ2-2 | TRBD1 | TRBV18 | TGTGCCAGCTCACCATTAACGCCGGGACAGGACACCGGGGAGCTGTTTTTT | CASSPLTPGQDTGELFF
. | 15 | TRBJ1-6 | . | TRBV5-4 | TGTGCCAGCAGCTTGGCGGGTATAATCAATTCACCCCTCCACTTT | CASSLAGIINSPLHF
. | 16 | TRBJ1-2 | TRBD1 | TRBV2 | TGTGCCAGCAGTACCGAGACGCGGACAGGGCCCTATGGCTACACCTTC | CASSTETRTGPYGYTF
. | 17 | TRBJ2-1 | . | TRBV5-1 | TGCGCCAGCAGCTTGGTTTTTAGCGGCAGCTCCTACAATGAGCAGTTCTTC | CASSLVFSGSSYNEQFF
many | 14 | TRBJ1-6 | TRBD1 | TRBV5-8 | TGTGCCAGCAGCTTCTGGACAGGGAATTCACCCCTCCACTTT | CASSFWTGNSPLHF
. | 16 | TRBJ1-1 | TRBD1 | TRBV18 | TGTGCCAGCTCACGGGGACAGGGAGGAGGGAACACTGAAGCTTTCTTT | CASSRGQGGGNTEAFF
once | 15 | TRBJ2-3 | TRBD1 | TRBV19 | TGTGCCAGTAGTATACTGACAGGGGCGAGAGATACGCAGTATTTT | CASSILTGARDTQYF
. | 13 | TRBJ1-1 | TRBD1 | TRBV28 | TGTGCCAGCAGGACGACAGGGTACACTGAAGCTTTCTTT | CASRTTGYTEAFF
once | 16 | TRBJ2-7 | . | TRBV5-1 | TGCGCCAGCAGCCGAATTGAGACAAGCCTTGACCACGAGCAGTACTTC | CASSRIETSLDHEQYF
. | 11 | TRBJ2-7 | . | TRBV5-1 | TGCGCCAGCAGCCGGGGGTACGAGCAGTACTTC | CASSRGYEQYF
. | 15 | TRBJ2-2 | TRBD1 | TRBV3-1/TRBV3-2 | TGTGCCAGCAGCCTTCGGACAGGGAGGACCGGGGAGCTGTTTTTT | CASSLRTGRTGELFF
. | 16 | TRBJ1-1 | TRBD1 | TRBV10-3 | TGTGCCATCAGGGATGGGACAGGGGTTATGAACACTGAAGCTTTCTTT | CAIRDGTGVMNTEAFF
. | 14 | TRBJ1-1 | TRBD1 | TRBV10-3 | TGTGCCATCAGCCGACAGGGGTCGAACACTGAAGCTTTCTTT | CAISRQGSNTEAFF
. | 15 | TRBJ2-3 | . | TRBV5-4 | TGTGCCAGCAGCTCAAAACGGGGTCTCACAGATACGCAGTATTTT | CASSSKRGLTDTQYF
. | 14 | TRBJ2-1 | . | TRBV3-1/TRBV3-2 | TGTGCCAGCAGCGTTCAGGGGAATCGAAATGAGCAGTTCTTC | CASSVQGNRNEQFF
. | 15 | TRBJ2-5 | TRBD2 | TRBV5-1 | TGCGCCAGCAGCTTATATGCGGGAGAGGGGGAGACCCAGTACTTC | CASSLYAGEGETQYF
. | 15 | TRBJ1-1 | TRBD1 | TRBV5-1 | TGCGCCAGCAGCTGGGAGACAGGGGAGGACACTGAAGCTTTCTTT | CASSWETGEDTEAFF
few | 15 | TRBJ2-7 | TRBD1 | TRBV18 | TGTGCCAGCTCACCCGGGACAGGGGGCGCGTACGAGCAGTACTTC | CASSPGTGGAYEQYF
. | 14 | TRBJ1-1 | TRBD1 | TRBV6-4 | TGTGCCAGCAGGCCGGGACAGGAGAACACTGAAGCTTTCTTT | CASRPGQENTEAFF
once | 15 | TRBJ1-2 | . | TRBV7-9 | TGTGCCAGCAGCTTAGATGTGCTCACTCGCTATGGCTACACCTTC | CASSLDVLTRYGYTF
. | 15 | TRBJ2-7 | TRBD1 | TRBV5-5 | TGTGCCAGCAGCTTTTACGGGACAGGAACCTACGAGCAGTACTTC | CASSFYGTGTYEQYF
. | 15 | TRBJ1-4 | . | TRBV3-1/TRBV3-2 | TGTGCCAGCAGCCCAGCCGGGACACTGAATGAAAAACTGTTTTTT | CASSPAGTLNEKLFF
. | 15 | TRBJ2-5 | . | TRBV12-1 | TGTGCCAGCAGCTTTGAACTAGTGGACCTGAAGACCCAGTACTTC | CASSFELVDLKTQYF
. | 14 | TRBJ2-7 | TRBD1 | TRBV19 | TGTGCCAGTAGTATTGGGCAGGGGGCGGACGAGCAGTACTTC | CASSIGQGADEQYF
. | 15 | TRBJ1-2 | . | TRBV5-1 | TGCGCCAGCAGCTCCCCGGGGGGCAGACTTAATGGCTACACCTTC | CASSSPGGRLNGYTF
. | 15 | TRBJ2-5 | . | TRBV19 | TGTGCCAGTCGCCATACAGGTCCTCAAGTGGAGACCCAGTACTTC | CASRHTGPQVETQYF